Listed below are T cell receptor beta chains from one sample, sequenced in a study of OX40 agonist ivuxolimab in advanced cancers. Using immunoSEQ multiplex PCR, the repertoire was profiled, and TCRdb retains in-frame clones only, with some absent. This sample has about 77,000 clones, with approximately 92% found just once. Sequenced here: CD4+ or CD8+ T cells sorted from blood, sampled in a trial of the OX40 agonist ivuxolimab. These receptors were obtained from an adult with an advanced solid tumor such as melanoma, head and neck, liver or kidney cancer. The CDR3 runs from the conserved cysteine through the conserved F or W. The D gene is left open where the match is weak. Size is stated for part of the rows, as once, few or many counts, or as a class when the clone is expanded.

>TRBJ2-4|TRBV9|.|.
TGTGCCAGTTCGCCCCCTCAGGGTCCAAACATTCAGTACTTC
CASSPPQGPNIQYF
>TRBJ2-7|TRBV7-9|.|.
TGTGCCAGCAGCTTAGGGAAGGGCGAGCAGTACTTC
CASSLGKGEQYF
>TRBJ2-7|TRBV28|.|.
TGTGCCAGCCGAGGGTGGGCTTCTAGGGAGCAGTACTTC
CASRGWASREQYF
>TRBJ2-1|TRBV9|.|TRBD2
TGTGCCAGCAGCGTAGGACTAGCGGGAGGGCGGTCCTACAATGAGCAGTTCTTC
CASSVGLAGGRSYNEQFF
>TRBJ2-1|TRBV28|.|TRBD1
TGTGCCAGCACCGCTCCCACGGACAGGGGAGCCTACAATGAGCAGTTCTTC
CASTAPTDRGAYNEQFF
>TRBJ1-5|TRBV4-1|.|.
TGCGCCAGCAGCCAAGGGGTGGGGGCTCAGCCCCAGCATTTT
CASSQGVGAQPQHF
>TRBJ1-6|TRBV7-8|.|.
TGTGCCAGCAGCTTAGAGAATTCACCCCTCCACTTT
CASSLENSPLHF
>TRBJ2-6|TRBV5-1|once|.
TGCGCCAGCAGCCCGGAGGGCTTCTCTGGGGCCAACGTCCTGACTTTC
CASSPEGFSGANVLTF
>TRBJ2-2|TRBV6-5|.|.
TGTGCCAGCAGTACCTCATTTGCGGTCGACGGGGAGCTGTTTTTT
CASSTSFAVDGELFF
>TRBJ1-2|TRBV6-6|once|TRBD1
TGTGCCAGCAGGATGAGGACAGGCTCCTATGGCTACACCTTC
CASRMRTGSYGYTF
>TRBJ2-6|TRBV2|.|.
TGTGCCAGCAGTGAAGACTCTGGGGCCAACGTCCTGACTTTC
CASSEDSGANVLTF
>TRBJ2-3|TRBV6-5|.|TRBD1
TGTGCCAGCAGTAGGGACAGGGGGGCAGATACGCAGTATTTT
CASSRDRGADTQYF
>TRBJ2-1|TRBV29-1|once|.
TGCAGCGTTCTCACCGGGAAAAGGGTGAATGAGCAGTTCTTC
CSVLTGKRVNEQFF
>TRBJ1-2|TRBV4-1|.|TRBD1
TGCGCCAGCAGCCAAGCGTATGGACAGGGAGGATATGGCTACACCTTC
CASSQAYGQGGYGYTF
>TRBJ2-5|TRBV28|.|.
TGTGCCAGCAGTTTAGCCGGGGGCGGGGAAGAGACCCAGTACTTC
CASSLAGGGEETQYF
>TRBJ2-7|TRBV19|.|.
TGTGCCAGTAGTACCCCACTGGACGGGGGTTACGAGCAGTACTTC
CASSTPLDGGYEQYF
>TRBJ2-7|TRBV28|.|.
TGTGCCAGCAGTTCAACATTTGGGACGGATTACTACGAGCAGTACTTC
CASSSTFGTDYYEQYF
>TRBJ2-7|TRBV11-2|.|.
TGTGCCAGCAGCTTAGTGCCGGCAGAGCCGTACTTC
CASSLVPAEPYF
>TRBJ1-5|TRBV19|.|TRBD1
TGTGCCAGTAGTGGGACAGGGATGAGGCAGCCCCAGCATTTT
CASSGTGMRQPQHF
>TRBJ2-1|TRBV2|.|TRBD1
TGTGCCAGCAGGAACAGGGGAAGACTCTACAATGAGCAGTTCTTC
CASRNRGRLYNEQFF
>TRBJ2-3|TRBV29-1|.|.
TGCAGCGTTGGTCGGGGTTCTCCGGCAGATACGCAGTATTTT
CSVGRGSPADTQYF
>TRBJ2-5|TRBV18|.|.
TGTGCCAGCTCACCACCTAACCAAGAGACCCAGTACTTC
CASSPPNQETQYF
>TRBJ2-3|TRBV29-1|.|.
TGCAGCGTTGGAAGGGACACAGATACGCAGTATTTT
CSVGRDTDTQYF
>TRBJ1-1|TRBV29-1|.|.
TGCAGCGTTGAGGCCGCCTACACTGAAGCTTTCTTT
CSVEAAYTEAFF
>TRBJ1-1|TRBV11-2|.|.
TGTGCCAGCAGCAAGGGTCTCGGCACTGAAGCTTTCTTT
CASSKGLGTEAFF
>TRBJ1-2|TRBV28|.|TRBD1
TGTGCCAGCATTGAGAGGACAGGGTATGGCTACACCTTC
CASIERTGYGYTF
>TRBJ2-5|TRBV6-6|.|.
TGTGCCAGCAGCAAAGCGGGAAGGGGGTACCAAGAGACCCAGTACTTC
CASSKAGRGYQETQYF
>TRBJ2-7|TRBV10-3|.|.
TGTGCCATCAGGGCGAGCGGAGCGAGATACGAGCAGTACTTC
CAIRASGARYEQYF
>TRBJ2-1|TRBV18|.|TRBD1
TGTGCCAGCTTATCGGGACAGGGATTTAATGAGCAGTTCTTC
CASLSGQGFNEQFF
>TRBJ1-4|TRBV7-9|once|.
TGTGCCAGCAGCTTCGGAGGGAATGAAAAACTGTTTTTT
CASSFGGNEKLFF
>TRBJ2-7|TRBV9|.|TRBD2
TGTGCCAGCAGCCTAAGACTAGCGGGAGTGGGGGAGCAGTACTTC
CASSLRLAGVGEQYF
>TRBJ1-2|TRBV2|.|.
TGTGCCAGTACCTTTAAACCCAGGGGACAAAACTATGGCTACACCTTC
CASTFKPRGQNYGYTF
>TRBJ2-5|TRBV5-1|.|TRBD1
TGCGCCAGCAGCCGGGACAGGGTAGAGACCCAGTACTTC
CASSRDRVETQYF
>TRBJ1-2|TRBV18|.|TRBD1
TGTGCCAGCTCACAGGACAGGGGGCTTAACTATGGCTACACCTTC
CASSQDRGLNYGYTF
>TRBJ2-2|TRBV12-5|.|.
TGTGCTAGTGGTACCCAGGGGGGGAAGAACACCGGGGAGCTGTTTTTT
CASGTQGGKNTGELFF
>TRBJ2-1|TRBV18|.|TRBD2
TGTGCCAGCTCAGCCCAAGCGGGAGGGCCAGGTGAGCAGTTCTTC
CASSAQAGGPGEQFF
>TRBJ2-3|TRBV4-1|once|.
TGCGCCAGCAGCCAAGGGGCGGGCCCGATCACAGATACGCAGTATTTT
CASSQGAGPITDTQYF
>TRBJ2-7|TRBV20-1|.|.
TGCAGTGCTCAGACAGGATCCGAGCAGTACTTC
CSAQTGSEQYF
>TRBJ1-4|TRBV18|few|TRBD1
TGTGCCAGCTCACCGAACAGGGGTTATAATGAAAAACTGTTTTTT
CASSPNRGYNEKLFF
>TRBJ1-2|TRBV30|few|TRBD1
TGTGCCTGGGATACAGGGGGCGCCTATGGCTACACCTTC
CAWDTGGAYGYTF
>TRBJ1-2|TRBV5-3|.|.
TGTGCCAGAAGCGAAAACGCAACAACACCCGGCTACACCTTC
CARSENATTPGYTF
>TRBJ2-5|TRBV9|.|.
TGTGCCAGCAGCGTTCTAGCTCCCGTGCGGTGGACCCAGTACTTC
CASSVLAPVRWTQYF
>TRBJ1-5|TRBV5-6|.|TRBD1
TGTGCCAGCAGCCCCTCTGCTGACAGGGGGCTTCAGCCCCAGCATTTT
CASSPSADRGLQPQHF
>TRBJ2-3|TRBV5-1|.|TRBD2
TGCGCCAGCAGCTTTCGGCGGGAGGTTACAGATACGCAGTATTTT
CASSFRREVTDTQYF
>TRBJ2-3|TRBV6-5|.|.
TGTGCCAGCAGCGGATTAGGGTTGGGGACAGATACGCAGTATTTT
CASSGLGLGTDTQYF
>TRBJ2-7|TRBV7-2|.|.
TGTGCCAGCAGCTTACGGACCAGAGGGGAGCAGTACTTC
CASSLRTRGEQYF
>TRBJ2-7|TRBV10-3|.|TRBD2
TGTGCCACCCTTGGGACTAGCGGGAGCGATGAGCAGTACTTC
CATLGTSGSDEQYF
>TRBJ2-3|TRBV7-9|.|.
TGTGCCAGCAGCTTAGGGCAGAGGTGGGATACGCAGTATTTT
CASSLGQRWDTQYF
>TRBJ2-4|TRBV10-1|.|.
TGCGCCAGCCCCCCCGGGACCTACAAAAACATTCAGTACTTC
CASPPGTYKNIQYF
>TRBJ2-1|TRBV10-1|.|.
TGCGCCAGCTCCAGAGGGGGTGAGCAGTTCTTC
CASSRGGEQFF
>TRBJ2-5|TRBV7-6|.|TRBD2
TGTGCCAGCAGCACGCTGACTAGCGGGAGTTTAAAGATTGTTGAGACCCAGTACTTC
CASSTLTSGSLKIVETQYF
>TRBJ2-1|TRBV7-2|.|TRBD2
TGTGCCAGCAGCTTAAGAACCGGGACTAGCGGGTACAATGAGCAGTTCTTC
CASSLRTGTSGYNEQFF
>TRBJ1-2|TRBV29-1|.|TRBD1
TGCAGCGTTGAAGACATGGGACAGGGATATGGCTACACCTTC
CSVEDMGQGYGYTF
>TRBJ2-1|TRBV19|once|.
TGTGCCAGTAGTACCCGCTGGGGGCAGTTCTTC
CASSTRWGQFF
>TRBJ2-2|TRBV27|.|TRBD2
TGTGCCAGCAGTGAGCACGGGAGGGCCAGCACCGGGGAGCTGTTTTTT
CASSEHGRASTGELFF
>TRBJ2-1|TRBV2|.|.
TGTGCCAGCAGCCTCGACCGTGAGCAGTTCTTC
CASSLDREQFF
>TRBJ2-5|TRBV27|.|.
TGTGCCAGCAGGGCGGCGAAAGAGACCCAGTACTTC
CASRAAKETQYF
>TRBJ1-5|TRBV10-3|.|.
TGTGCCATCAGTGAGGGCCTGGCGGGGCGCAATCAGCCCCAGCATTTT
CAISEGLAGRNQPQHF
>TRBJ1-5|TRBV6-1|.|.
TGTGCCAGCAGTGGTCCCATCCTGGGGTATGGCAATCAGCCCCAGCATTTT
CASSGPILGYGNQPQHF
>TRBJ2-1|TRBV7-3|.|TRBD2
TGTGCCAGCAGCCCAACCCCGCTAGCGGGAGGAGGCGAGCAGTTCTTC
CASSPTPLAGGGEQFF